Below are 12 T cell receptor beta chains sequenced from a single sample in a study of cytomegalovirus exposure and HLA in healthy donors (TCRdb year 2017). The library was made by the immunoSEQ multiplex PCR assay. For the multiplex PCR, a mixture combining 60 forward primers for TCR Vbeta segments and 13 reverse primers for TCR Jbeta segments was used. TCRdb took over this immuneACCESS table, retaining in-frame rearrangements with V and J assigned. Such tables are incomplete; in checked studies, under half of the missing clones stem from an unresolved V gene, and the remainder is unexplained. In this sample the table shows 140,000 or so clones, around 80% of which occur a single time. In total, the top ten clones hold over 1.5% of the sample. The sample comprised PBMCs. The receptors originated from a man in his forties or fifties in good health and CMV-seronegative.

V is TRBV4-1 and J is TRBJ1-6; 8 positions match TRBD1. The CDR3 length is 16 residues. The V segment lost 4 bases and the J segment 6 bases; nucleotides outside the gene matches: 8. CDR1 MGHRA and CDR2 YSYEKL come from the germline V gene. CDR3 DNA: TGCGCCAGCAGCCGGACGGACAGGGTGGGTAATTCACCCCTCCACTTT. Its protein product is CASSRTDRVGNSPLHF.

The genes are TRBV28 and TRBJ1-2, with TRBD1 identical over 9 bases. The trim removed 4 bases at V and 2 bases at J, leaving 2 bases unmatched. The CDR3 has 14 residues. Germline CDR1 MDHEN, CDR2 SYDVKM. The CDR3 sequence is CASSSGTGNYGYTF. CDR3 bases: TGTGCCAGCAGTTCCGGGACAGGGAACTATGGCTACACCTTC.

With regard to this clone: Germline and junction disagree at one end, which may indicate a read error. The chain links TRBV7-9 to TRBJ2-7, with 7 bases matching TRBD2. Looked up from germline, CDR1 is SEHNR and CDR2 is FQNEAQ (reference sequence). This CDR3 region has 15 residues. The CDR3 DNA sequence: TGTTCCAGCAGCCTAGAGGACGACGGGGGGTACGAGCAGTACTTC. It codes for CSSSLEDDGGYEQYF.

The sample holds a few counts of this clone. This sequence joins TRBV7-9 and TRBJ1-5; D is perhaps TRBD1 (6 bases). Deletions cut 1 base from V and 2 bases from J, with 9 bases between. Germline CDR1 reads SEHNR; CDR2 reads FQNEAQ (reference sequence). The CDR3 contains 15 residues. The CDR3 here is CASSLGSGGNQPQHF. CDR3 sequence (DNA): TGTGCCAGCAGCTTAGGGTCAGGGGGCAATCAGCCCCAGCATTTT.

The chain employs TRBV13 and TRBJ2-5; D might be TRBD2 (7 bases). In germline, CDR1 is PRHDT, CDR2 FYEKMQ (reference sequence). V was cut by 6 bases and J by 5 bases, with 13 bases left in between. This CDR3 spans 13 amino acids. The chain's CDR3 is CASRERGHETQYF. CDR3 DNA: TGTGCCAGCAGAGAGCGGGGACACGAGACCCAGTACTTC.

V usage is TRBV5-6 and J usage is TRBJ2-3, with 8 nucleotides matching TRBD1. Germline CDR1 is SGHDT and CDR2 is YYEEEE. Trimming removed 4 bases from V and 5 bases from J; junction bases left unmatched: 12. This CDR3 is built from 16 residues. DNA for the CDR3: TGTGCCAGCAGCCTTAACCTCAGGGGGCGGGGAGATACGCAGTATTTT. This gives the protein CASSLNLRGRGDTQYF.

The sample holds a few counts of this clone. The CDR3: CAWSVTATSGANVLTF. As DNA, the CDR3 is TGTGCCTGGAGTGTAACAGCCACCTCTGGGGCCAACGTCCTGACTTTC. V gene TRBV30 combines with J gene TRBJ2-6; D ambiguous. The V gene's germline CDR1 is GTSNPN and CDR2 SVGIG (reference sequence). Trimming shortened V by 0 bases and J by 0 bases, and 9 bases separated the two germline ends. The CDR3 is made up of 16 amino acids. The whole variable domain, filled in from reference TRBV30 and TRBJ2-6, reads SQTIHQWPATLVQPVGSPLSLECTVEGTSNPNLYWYRQAAGRGLQLLFYSVGIGQISSEVPQNLSASRPQDRQFILSSKKLLLSDSGFYLCAWSVTATSGANVLTFGAGSRLTVL.

V and J are TRBV7-8 and TRBJ2-7; TRBD1 matches 9 bases. The germline V gene encodes CDR1 SGHVS and CDR2 FQNEAQ. The trim removed 5 bases at V and 6 bases at J, leaving 8 bases unmatched. This CDR3 contains 14 residues. The CDR3 nucleotides are TGTGCCAGCAGCATCTGGACAGGGGATCCCGAGCAGTACTTC. This encodes CASSIWTGDPEQYF.

The chain's CDR3 is CASSKSRDRVYF. CDR3 sequence (DNA): TGCGCCAGCAGTAAAAGCCGGGACAGGGTTTACTTC. This chain uses TRBV10-1 with TRBJ2-4, with 9 bases aligning to TRBD1. Germline CDR1 reads WNHNN; CDR2 reads SYGVQD (reference sequence). The ends lost 5 bases at V and 16 bases at J; junction bases unmatched: 9. The CDR3 is 12 amino acids.

Note on this clone: A read error may account for a junction end that differs from germline. The genes are TRBV7-9 and TRBJ2-7; no clear D. Germline V gene data show CDR1 as SEHNR and CDR2 as FQNEAQ (reference sequence). There are 13 residues in the CDR3. The CDR3 sequence is CSSSLPVSYEQYF. The CDR3 DNA follows: TGTTCCAGCAGCCTCCCCGTATCCTACGAGCAGTACTTC. Full variable domain (outside the CDR3, taken from reference TRBV7-9 and TRBJ2-7): DTGVSQNPRHKITKRGQNVTFRCDPISEHNRLYWYRQTLGQGPEFLTYFQNEAQLEKSRLLSDRFSAERPKGSFSTLEIQRTEQGDSAMYLCSSSLPVSYEQYFGPGTRLTVT.

The chain combines TRBV7-9 with TRBJ2-5, with 10 bases matching TRBD2. The CDR3 spans 15 residues. J lost 5 bases, V lost 2 bases, and 5 bases had no gene match. CDR1 and CDR2 from the germline V gene are SEHNR and FQNEAQ (reference sequence). The CDR3 sequence is CASSLTSGVRETQYF. CDR3 in DNA: TGTGCCAGCAGCTTAACTAGCGGGGTGCGGGAGACCCAGTACTTC.

This clone was detected once. V usage is TRBV19 and J usage is TRBJ2-3; the D gene is possibly TRBD2 (5 bases). Per the germline V gene, CDR1 is LNHDA and CDR2 is SQIVND (reference sequence). The CDR3 contains 14 residues. V lost 6 bases and J 2 bases, leaving 12 bases between the germline ends. The CDR3 spells CASRDFGVTDTQYF. The CDR3 nucleotides are TGTGCCAGTAGGGATTTCGGGGTCACAGATACGCAGTATTTT.